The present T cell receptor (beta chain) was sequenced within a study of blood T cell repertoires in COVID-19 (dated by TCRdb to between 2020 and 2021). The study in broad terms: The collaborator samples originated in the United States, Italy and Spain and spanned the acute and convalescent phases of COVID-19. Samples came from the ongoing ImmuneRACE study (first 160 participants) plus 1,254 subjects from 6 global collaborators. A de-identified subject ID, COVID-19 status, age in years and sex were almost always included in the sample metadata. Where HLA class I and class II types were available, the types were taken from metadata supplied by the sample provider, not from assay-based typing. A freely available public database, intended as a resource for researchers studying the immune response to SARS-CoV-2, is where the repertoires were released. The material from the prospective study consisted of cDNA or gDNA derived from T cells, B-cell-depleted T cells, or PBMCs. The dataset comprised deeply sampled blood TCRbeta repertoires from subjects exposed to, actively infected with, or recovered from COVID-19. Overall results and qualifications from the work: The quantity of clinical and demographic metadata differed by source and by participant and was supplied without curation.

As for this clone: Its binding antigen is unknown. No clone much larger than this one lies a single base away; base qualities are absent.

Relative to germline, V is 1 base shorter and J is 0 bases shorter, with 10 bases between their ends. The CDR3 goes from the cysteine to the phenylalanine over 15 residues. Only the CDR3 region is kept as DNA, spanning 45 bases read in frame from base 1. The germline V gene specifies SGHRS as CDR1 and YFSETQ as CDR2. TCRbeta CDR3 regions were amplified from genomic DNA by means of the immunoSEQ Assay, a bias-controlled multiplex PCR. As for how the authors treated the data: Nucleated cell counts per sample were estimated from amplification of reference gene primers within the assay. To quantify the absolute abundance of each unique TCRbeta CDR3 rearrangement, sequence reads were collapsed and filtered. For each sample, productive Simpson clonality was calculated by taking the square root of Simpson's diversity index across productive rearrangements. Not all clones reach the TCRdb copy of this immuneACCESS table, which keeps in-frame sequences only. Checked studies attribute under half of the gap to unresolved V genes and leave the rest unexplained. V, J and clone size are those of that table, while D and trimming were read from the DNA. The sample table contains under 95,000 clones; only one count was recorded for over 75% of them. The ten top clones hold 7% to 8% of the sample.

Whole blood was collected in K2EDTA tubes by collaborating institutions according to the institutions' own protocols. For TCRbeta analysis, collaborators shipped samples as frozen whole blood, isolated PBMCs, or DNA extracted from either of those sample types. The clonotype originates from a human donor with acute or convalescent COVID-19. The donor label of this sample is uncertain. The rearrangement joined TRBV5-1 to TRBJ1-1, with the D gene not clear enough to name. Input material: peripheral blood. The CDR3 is CASSLKVEMNTEAFF. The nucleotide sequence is TGCGCCAGCAGCTTGAAGGTGGAGATGAACACTGAAGCTTTCTTT.